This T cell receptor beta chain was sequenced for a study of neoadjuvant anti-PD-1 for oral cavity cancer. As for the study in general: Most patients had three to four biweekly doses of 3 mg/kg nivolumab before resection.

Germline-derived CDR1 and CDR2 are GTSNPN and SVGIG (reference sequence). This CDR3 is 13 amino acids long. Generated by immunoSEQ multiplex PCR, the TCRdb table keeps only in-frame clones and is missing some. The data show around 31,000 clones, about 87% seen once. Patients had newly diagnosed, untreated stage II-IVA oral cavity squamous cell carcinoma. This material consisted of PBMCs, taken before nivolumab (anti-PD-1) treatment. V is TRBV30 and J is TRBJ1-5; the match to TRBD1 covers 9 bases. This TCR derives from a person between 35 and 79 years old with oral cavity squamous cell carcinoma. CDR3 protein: CAYKNRGHGPQHF. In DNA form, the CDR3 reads TGTGCATATAAGAACAGGGGGCACGGGCCCCAGCATTTT.